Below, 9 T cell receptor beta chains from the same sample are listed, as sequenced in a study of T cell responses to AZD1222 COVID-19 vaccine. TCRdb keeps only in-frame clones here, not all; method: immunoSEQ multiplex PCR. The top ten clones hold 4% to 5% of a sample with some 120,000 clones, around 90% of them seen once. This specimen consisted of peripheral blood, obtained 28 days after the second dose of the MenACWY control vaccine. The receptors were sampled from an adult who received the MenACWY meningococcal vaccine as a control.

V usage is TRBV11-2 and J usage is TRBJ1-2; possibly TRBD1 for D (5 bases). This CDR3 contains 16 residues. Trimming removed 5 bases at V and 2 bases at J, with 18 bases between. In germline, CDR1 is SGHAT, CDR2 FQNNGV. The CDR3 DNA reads TGTGCCAGCAGCAGATCAGGGTTTAGAGAAAACTATGGCTACACCTTC. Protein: CASSRSGFRENYGYTF. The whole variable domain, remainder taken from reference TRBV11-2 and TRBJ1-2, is EAGVAQSPRYKIIEKRQSVAFWCNPISGHATLYWYQQILGQGPKLLIQFQNNGVVDDSQLPKDRFSAERLKGVDSTLKIQPAKLEDSAVYLCASSRSGFRENYGYTFGSGTRLTVV.

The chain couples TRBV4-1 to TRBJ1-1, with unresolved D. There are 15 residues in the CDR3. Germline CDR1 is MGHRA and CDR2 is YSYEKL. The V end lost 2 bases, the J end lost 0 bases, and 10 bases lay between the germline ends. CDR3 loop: CASSQRVLVNTEAFF. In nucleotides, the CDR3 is TGCGCCAGCAGCCAAAGGGTCCTAGTGAACACTGAAGCTTTCTTT.

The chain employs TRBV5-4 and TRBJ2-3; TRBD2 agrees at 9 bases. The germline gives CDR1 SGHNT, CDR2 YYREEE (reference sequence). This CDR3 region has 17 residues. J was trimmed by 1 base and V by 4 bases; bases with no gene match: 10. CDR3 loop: CASSLTTSGAGTDTQYF. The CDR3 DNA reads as TGTGCCAGCAGCCTGACGACTAGCGGTGCTGGCACAGATACGCAGTATTTT.

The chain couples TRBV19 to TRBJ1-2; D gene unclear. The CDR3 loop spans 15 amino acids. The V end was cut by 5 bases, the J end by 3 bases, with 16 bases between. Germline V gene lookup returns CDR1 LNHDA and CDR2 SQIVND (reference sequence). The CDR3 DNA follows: TGTGCCAGTAGTCTCCGACACGCTGAGGACTATGGCTACACCTTC. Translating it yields CASSLRHAEDYGYTF.

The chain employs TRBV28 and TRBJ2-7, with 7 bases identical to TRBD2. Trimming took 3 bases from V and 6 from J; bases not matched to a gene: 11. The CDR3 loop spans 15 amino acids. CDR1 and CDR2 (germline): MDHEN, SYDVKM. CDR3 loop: CASSFFGGGQGEQYF. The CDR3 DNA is TGTGCCAGCAGTTTTTTCGGGGGAGGGCAGGGCGAGCAGTACTTC.

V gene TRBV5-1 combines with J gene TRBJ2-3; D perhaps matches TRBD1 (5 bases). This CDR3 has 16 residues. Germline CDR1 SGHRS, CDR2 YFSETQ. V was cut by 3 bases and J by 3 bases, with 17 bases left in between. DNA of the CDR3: TGCGCCAGCAGCTCGACAGTAGATAGACCTACAGATACGCAGTATTTT. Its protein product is CASSSTVDRPTDTQYF.

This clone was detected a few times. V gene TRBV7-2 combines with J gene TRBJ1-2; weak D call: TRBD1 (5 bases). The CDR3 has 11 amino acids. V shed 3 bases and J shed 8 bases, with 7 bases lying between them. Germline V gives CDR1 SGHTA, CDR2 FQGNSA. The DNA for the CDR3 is TGTGCCAGCAGCTTTACAGGAGGCTACACCTTC. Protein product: CASSFTGGYTF.

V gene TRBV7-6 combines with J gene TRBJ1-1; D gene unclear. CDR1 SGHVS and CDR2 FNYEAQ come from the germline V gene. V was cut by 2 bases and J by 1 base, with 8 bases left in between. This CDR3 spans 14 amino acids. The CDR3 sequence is CASSLSSTNTEAFF. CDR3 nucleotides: TGTGCCAGCAGCTTAAGTTCCACGAACACTGAAGCTTTCTTT.

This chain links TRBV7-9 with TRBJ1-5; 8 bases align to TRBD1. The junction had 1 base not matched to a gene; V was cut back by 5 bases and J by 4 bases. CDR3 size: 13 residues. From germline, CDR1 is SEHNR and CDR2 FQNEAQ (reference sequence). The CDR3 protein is CASSRQGNQPQHF. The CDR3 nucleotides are TGTGCCAGCAGCCGACAGGGGAATCAGCCCCAGCATTTT.